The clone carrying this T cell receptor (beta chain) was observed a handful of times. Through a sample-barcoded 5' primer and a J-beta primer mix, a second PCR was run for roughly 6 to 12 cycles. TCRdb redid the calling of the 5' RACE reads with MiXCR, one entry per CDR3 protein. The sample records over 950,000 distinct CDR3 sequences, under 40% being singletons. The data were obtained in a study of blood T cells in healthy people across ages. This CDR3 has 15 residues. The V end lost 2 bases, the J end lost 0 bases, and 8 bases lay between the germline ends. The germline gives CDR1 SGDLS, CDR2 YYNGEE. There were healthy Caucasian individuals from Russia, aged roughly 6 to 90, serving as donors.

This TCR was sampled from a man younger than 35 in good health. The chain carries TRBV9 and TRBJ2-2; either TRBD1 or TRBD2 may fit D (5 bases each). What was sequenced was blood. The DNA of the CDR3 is TGTGCCAGCAGCGTCTCGGGACCGAACACCGGGGAGCTGTTTTTT. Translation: CASSVSGPNTGELFF.